This TCR beta chain was documented in a study of post-analysis software for immune sequencing data. Across the study: Patients had relapsing-remitting, secondary progressive or progressive-relapsing multiple sclerosis; some lacked subtype.

Note on this clonotype: Antigen: not known.

Built from TCR beta cDNA, the libraries had unique molecular identifiers in them. Researchers reported 550,000 or so cDNA molecules coming from roughly 0.93 to 9.6 million T cells. Via MiXCR, TCRdb re-called the PCR reads, giving one row per CDR3 protein. The sample has around 500,000 distinct CDR3 sequences, 34% seen once. Notes on the study in general: The authors found that F measure strongly co-clustered same-batch samples. Comparison with controls showed significantly lower normalized Chao1 diversity in multiple sclerosis patients.

Sequencing was done on a sample of blood. The TCR comes from a girl aged 2 to 17 with multiple sclerosis.

This chain's CDR3 is CSARYPAGDWGGYTF. As DNA, the CDR3 is TGCAGTGCTAGATACCCAGCTGGGGACTGGGGTGGCTACACCTTC. The chain employs TRBV20-1 and TRBJ1-2; tentatively, D is TRBD1 (5 bases). This CDR3 contains 15 residues. V was pared by 2 bases and J by 7 bases, with 20 bases between. CDR1 and CDR2 from the germline V gene are DFQATT and SNEGSKA (reference sequence).